This T cell receptor (beta chain) was recovered during a study of OX40 agonist ivuxolimab in advanced cancers. Notes on this clone: Antigen: not known.

The repertoire was sequenced with immunoSEQ multiplex PCR; TCRdb's copy has only in-frame clones and lacks some. The sample lists 51,000 or so clones, 79% occurring once. Study observations and caveats: Dosing at 0.1 to 3.0 mg/kg was accompanied by clonal expansion of CD4+ and CD8+ blood T cells by week 6. Among the lowest levels of clonal expansion were found in partial responders at 0.1-3.0 mg/kg. Some nonresponders additionally presented with little normalized T-cell clonal expansion. Researchers did not determine the expanded peripheral T cells' antigen specificity.

The CDR3 length is 16 residues. After removal of 8 bases from V and 2 bases from J, the junction contained 10 bases not matched to a gene. Germline CDR1 MDHEN, CDR2 SYDVKM. The chain links TRBV28 to TRBJ1-2, with 11 bases identical to TRBD1. The receptor was isolated from an adult with an advanced solid tumor such as melanoma, head and neck, liver or kidney cancer. The material was CD4+ or CD8+ T cells sorted from blood, obtained in a trial of the OX40 agonist ivuxolimab. CDR3 bases: TGTGCCAGCGACACCCTCGGGACAGGGGGGAACTATGGCTACACCTTC. Translation gives CASDTLGTGGNYGYTF.